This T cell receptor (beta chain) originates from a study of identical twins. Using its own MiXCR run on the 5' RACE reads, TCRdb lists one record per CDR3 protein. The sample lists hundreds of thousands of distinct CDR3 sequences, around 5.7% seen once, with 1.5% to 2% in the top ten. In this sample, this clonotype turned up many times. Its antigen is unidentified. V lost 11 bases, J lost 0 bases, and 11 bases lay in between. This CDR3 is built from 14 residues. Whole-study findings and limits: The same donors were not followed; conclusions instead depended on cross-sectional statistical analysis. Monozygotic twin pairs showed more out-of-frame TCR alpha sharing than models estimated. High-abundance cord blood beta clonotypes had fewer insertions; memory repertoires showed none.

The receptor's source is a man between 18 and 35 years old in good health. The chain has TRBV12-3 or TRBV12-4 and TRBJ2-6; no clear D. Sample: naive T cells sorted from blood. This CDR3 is CASRPLSGANVLTF. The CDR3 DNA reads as TGTGCCTCGCGACCGCTCTCTGGGGCCAACGTCCTGACTTTC.